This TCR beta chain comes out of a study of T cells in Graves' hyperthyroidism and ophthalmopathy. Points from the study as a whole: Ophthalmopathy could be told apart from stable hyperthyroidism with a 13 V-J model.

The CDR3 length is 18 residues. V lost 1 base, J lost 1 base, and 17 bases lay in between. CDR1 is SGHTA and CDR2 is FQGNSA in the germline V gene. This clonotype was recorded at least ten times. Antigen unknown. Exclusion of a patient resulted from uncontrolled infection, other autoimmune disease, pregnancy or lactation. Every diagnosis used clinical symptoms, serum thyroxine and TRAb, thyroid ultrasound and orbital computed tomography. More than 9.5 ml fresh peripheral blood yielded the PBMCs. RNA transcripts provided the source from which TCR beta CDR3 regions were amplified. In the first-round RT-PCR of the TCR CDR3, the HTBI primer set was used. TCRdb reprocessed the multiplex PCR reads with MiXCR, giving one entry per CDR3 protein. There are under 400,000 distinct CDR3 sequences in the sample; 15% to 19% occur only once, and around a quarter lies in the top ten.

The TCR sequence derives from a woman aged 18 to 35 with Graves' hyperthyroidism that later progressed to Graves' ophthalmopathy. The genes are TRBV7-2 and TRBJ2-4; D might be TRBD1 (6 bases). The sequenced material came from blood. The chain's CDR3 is CASSLGPRGMRAKNIQYF. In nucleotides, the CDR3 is TGTGCCAGCAGCTTAGGACCCAGGGGTATGCGGGCCAAAAACATTCAGTACTTC. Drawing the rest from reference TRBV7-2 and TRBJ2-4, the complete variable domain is GAGVSQSPSNKVTEKGKDVELRCDPISGHTALYWYRQSLGQGLEFLIYFQGNSAPDKSGLPSDRFSAERTGGSVSTLTIQRTQQEDSAVYLCASSLGPRGMRAKNIQYFGAGTRLSVL.